This T cell receptor (beta chain) was retrieved from a study of T cells expressing NK-cell markers. Study observations and caveats: Of CD8+ T cells, about 1.0-8% belonged to dominant NKG2C+ clonotypes in roughly 6 donors. In a few donors, dominant clonotypes made up about 25-60.1% of CD3+CD56-NKG2C+ cells.

In the case of this clonotype: Antigen specificity is unknown.

TCRdb processed the 5' RACE reads again and assigns one entry to each CDR3 protein, with no DNA. Its table records about 550,000 distinct CDR3 sequences. Germline CDR1 reads MNHEY; CDR2 reads SVGEGT. This CDR3 comprises 13 residues. Sequenced input: blood T cells: a sorted CD56 or NKG2C T cell subset, CD4+ or CD8+ T cells, or bulk PBMC T cells (not recorded which). The chain is built from TRBV6-2 or TRBV6-3 and TRBJ1-5; TCRdb lists TRBD1, though no DNA is available to test this call. The TCR was taken from a man younger than 35 in good health. The CDR3 reads CASSTGGAPAQHF.